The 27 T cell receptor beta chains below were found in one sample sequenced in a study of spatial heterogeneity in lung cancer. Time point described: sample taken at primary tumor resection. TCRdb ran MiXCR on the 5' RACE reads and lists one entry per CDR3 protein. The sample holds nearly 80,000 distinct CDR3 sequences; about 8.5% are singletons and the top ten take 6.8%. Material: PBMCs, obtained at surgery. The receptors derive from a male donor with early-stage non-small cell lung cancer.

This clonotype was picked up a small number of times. In DNA, the CDR3 is TGTGCCAGCAGCCAAGTGCCGGACAGGGGACGAGCTTTCTTT. Translated: CASSQVPDRGRAFF. The chain combines TRBV3-1 with TRBJ1-1; 9 bases map to TRBD1. V lost 1 base to trimming and J lost 10 bases; unmatched junction nucleotides: 7. This CDR3 comprises 14 residues. Per the germline V gene, CDR1 is LGHDT and CDR2 is YNNKEL (reference sequence).

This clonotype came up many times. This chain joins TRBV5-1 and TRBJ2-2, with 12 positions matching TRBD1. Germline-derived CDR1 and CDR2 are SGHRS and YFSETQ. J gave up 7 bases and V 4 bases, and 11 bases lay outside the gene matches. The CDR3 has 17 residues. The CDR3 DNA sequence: TGCGCCAGCAGCCCTCACCCGGGACAGGGGGCGGTCGGGGAGCTGTTTTTT. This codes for CASSPHPGQGAVGELFF.

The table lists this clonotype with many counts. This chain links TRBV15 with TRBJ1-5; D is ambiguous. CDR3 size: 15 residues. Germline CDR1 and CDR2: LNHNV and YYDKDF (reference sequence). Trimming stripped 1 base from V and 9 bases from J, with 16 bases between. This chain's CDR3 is CATSRVGTALWPQHF. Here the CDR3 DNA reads TGTGCCACCAGCAGAGTTGGAACAGCTTTGTGGCCCCAGCATTTT.

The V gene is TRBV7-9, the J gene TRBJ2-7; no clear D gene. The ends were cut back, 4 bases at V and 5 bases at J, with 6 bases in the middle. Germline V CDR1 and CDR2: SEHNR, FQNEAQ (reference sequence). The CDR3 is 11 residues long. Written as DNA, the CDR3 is TGTGCCAGCAGCTCCCGAAACGAGCAGTACTTC. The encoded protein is CASSSRNEQYF.

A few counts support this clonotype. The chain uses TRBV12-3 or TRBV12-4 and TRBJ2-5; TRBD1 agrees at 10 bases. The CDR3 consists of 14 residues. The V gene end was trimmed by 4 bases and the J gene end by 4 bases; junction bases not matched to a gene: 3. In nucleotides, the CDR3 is TGTGCCAGCAGTTCCCGGGACAGGGGAGAGACCCAGTACTTC. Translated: CASSSRDRGETQYF.

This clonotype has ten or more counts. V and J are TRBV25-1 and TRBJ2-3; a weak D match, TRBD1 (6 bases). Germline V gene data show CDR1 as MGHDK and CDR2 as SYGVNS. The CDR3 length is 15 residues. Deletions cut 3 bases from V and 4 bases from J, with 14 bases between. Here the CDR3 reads CASSETQGSADTQYF. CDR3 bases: TGTGCCAGCAGTGAGACCCAGGGGTCGGCAGATACGCAGTATTTT. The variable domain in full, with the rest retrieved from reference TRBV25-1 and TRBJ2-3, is EADIYQTPRYLVIGTGKKITLECSQTMGHDKMYWYQQDPGMELHLIHYSYGVNSTEKGDLSSESTVSRIRTEHFPLTLESARPSHTSQYLCASSETQGSADTQYFGPGTRLTVL.

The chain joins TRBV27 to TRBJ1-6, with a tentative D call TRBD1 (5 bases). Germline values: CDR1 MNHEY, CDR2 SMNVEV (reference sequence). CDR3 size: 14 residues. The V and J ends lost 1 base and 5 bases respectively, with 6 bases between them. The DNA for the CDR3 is TGTGCCAGCAGTTTATACAGGAATAATTCACCCCTCCACTTT. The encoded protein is CASSLYRNNSPLHF.

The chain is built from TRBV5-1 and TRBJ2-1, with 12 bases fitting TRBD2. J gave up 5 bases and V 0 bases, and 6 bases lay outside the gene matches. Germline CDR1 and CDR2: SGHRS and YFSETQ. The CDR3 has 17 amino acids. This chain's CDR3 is CASSLVPLAGGNNEQFF. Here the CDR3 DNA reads TGCGCCAGCAGCTTGGTCCCCCTAGCGGGAGGGAACAATGAGCAGTTCTTC.

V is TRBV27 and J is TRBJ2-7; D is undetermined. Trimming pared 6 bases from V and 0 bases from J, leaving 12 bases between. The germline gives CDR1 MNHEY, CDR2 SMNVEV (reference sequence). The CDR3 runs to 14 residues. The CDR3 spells CASRPGPRSYEQYF. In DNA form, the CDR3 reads TGTGCCAGCAGGCCCGGGCCCCGCTCCTACGAGCAGTACTTC.

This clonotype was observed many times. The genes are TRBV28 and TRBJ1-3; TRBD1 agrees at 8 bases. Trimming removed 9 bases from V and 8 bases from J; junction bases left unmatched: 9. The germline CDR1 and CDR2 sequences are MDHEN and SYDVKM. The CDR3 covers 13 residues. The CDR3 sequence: CASWDRFRDTIYF. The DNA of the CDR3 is TGTGCCAGTTGGGACAGGTTTAGAGACACCATATATTTT.

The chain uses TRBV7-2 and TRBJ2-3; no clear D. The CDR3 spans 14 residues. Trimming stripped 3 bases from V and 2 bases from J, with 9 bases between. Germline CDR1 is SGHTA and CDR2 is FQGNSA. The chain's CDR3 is CASSLHLPTDTQYF. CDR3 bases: TGTGCCAGCAGCTTGCATTTACCCACAGATACGCAGTATTTT.

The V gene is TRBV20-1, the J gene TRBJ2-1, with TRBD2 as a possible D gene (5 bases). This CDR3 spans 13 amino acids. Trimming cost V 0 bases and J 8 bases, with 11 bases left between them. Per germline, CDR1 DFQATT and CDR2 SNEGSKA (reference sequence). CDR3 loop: CSARDSPGDEQFF. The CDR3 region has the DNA TGCAGTGCTAGAGATTCCCCCGGGGATGAGCAGTTCTTC.

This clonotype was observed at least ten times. The chain's CDR3 is CASSGDRDPKSYEQYF. The CDR3 DNA reads TGTGCCAGCAGCGGAGACCGGGACCCCAAGTCCTACGAGCAGTACTTC. V usage is TRBV9 and J usage is TRBJ2-7, with D perhaps given as TRBD1 or TRBD2 (5 bases each). Germline V gives CDR1 SGDLS, CDR2 YYNGEE. The ends were cut back, 3 bases at V and 1 base at J, with 17 bases in the middle. This CDR3 contains 16 residues.

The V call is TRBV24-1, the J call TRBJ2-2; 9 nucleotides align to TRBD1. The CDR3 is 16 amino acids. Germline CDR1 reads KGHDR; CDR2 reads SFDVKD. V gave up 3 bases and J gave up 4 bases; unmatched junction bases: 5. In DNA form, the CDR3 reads TGTGCCACCAGTGATCCGGGACAGGGATTCACCGGGGAGCTGTTTTTT. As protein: CATSDPGQGFTGELFF.

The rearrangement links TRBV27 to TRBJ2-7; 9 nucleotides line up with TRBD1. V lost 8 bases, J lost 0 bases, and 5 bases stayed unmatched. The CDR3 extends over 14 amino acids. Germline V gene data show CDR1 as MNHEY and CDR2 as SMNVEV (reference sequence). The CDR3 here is CASARTGASYEQYF. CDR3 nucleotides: TGTGCCAGCGCTCGGACAGGGGCCTCCTACGAGCAGTACTTC.

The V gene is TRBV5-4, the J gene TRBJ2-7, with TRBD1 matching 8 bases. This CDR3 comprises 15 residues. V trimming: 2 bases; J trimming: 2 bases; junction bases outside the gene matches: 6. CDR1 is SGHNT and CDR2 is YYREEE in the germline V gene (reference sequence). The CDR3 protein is CASSLFQGATYEQYF. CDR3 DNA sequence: TGTGCCAGCAGCTTATTCCAGGGGGCCACCTACGAGCAGTACTTC.

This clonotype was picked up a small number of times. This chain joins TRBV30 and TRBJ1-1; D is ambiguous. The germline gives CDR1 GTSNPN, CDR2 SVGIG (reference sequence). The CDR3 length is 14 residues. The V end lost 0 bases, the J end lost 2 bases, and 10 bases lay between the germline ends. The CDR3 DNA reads TGTGCCTGGAGTGTACCCCCGGTCAACACTGAAGCTTTCTTT. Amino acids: CAWSVPPVNTEAFF. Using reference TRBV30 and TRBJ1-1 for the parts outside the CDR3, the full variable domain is SQTIHQWPATLVQPVGSPLSLECTVEGTSNPNLYWYRQAAGRGLQLLFYSVGIGQISSEVPQNLSASRPQDRQFILSSKKLLLSDSGFYLCAWSVPPVNTEAFFGQGTRLTVV.

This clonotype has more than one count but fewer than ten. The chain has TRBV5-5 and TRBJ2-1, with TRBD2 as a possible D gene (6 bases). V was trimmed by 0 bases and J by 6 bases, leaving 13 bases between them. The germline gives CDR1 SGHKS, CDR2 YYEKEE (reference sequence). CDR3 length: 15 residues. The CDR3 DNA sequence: TGTGCCAGCAGCTTGGCGGGAGTCAGTTCCAATGAGCAGTTCTTC. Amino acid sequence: CASSLAGVSSNEQFF.

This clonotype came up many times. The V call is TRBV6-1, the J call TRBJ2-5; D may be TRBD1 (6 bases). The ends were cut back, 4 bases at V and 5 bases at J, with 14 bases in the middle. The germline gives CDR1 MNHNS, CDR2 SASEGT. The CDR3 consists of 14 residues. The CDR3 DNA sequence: TGTGCCAGCAGTGTCGCAGGGGTACGGGAGACCCAGTACTTC. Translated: CASSVAGVRETQYF.

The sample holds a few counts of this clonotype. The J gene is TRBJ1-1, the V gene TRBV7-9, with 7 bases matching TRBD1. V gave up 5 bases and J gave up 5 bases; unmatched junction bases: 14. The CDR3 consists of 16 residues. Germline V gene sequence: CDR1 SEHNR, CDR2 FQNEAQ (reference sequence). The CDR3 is CASSLGQVGAGTEAFF. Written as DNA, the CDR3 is TGTGCCAGCAGCCTCGGACAGGTAGGGGCTGGGACTGAAGCTTTCTTT. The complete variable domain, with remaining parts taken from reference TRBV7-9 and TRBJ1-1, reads DTGVSQNPRHKITKRGQNVTFRCDPISEHNRLYWYRQTLGQGPEFLTYFQNEAQLEKSRLLSDRFSAERPKGSFSTLEIQRTEQGDSAMYLCASSLGQVGAGTEAFFGQGTRLTVV.

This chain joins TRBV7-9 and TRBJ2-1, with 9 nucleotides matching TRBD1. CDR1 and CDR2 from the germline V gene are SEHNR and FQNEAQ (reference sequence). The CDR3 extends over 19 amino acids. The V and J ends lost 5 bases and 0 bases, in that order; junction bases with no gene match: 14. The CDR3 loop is CASSPDRGAVRSSYNEQFF. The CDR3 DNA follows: TGTGCCAGCAGCCCGGACAGGGGAGCGGTCCGGAGCTCCTACAATGAGCAGTTCTTC.

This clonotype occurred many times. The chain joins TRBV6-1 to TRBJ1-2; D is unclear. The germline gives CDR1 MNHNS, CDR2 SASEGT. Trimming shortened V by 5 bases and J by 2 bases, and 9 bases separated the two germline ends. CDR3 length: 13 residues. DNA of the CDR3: TGTGCCAGCAGTCCCGGCCGGAACTATGGCTACACCTTC. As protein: CASSPGRNYGYTF.

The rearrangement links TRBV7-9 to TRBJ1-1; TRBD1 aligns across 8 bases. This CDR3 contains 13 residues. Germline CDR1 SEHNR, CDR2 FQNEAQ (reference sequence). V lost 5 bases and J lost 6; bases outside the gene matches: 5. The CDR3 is CASSVRTGSEAFF. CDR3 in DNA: TGTGCCAGCAGCGTACGGACAGGGTCTGAAGCTTTCTTT.

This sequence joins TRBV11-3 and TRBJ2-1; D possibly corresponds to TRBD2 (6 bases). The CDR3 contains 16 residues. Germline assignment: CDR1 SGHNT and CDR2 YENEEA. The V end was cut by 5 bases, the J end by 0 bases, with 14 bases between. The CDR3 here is CASSPGGASSYNEQFF. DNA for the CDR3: TGTGCCAGCAGCCCAGGAGGGGCCTCCTCCTACAATGAGCAGTTCTTC.

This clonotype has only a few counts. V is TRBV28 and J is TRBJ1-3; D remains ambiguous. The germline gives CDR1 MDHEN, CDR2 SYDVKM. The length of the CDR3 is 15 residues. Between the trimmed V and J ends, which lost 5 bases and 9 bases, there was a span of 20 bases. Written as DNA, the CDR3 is TGTGCCAGCAGTGACGATCCGGGCCAAAAGCGCACCATATATTTT. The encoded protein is CASSDDPGQKRTIYF.

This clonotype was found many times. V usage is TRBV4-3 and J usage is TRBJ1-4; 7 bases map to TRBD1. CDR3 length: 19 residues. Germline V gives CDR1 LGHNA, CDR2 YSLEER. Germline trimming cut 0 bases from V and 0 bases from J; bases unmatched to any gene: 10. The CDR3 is CASSQDSLGQYATNEKLFF. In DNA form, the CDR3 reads TGCGCCAGCAGCCAAGACAGTTTGGGACAGTATGCAACTAATGAAAAACTGTTTTTT.

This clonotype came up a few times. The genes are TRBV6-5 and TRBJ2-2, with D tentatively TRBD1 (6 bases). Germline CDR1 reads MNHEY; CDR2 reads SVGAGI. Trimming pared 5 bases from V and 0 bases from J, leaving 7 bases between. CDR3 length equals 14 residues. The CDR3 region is CASSRTANTGELFF. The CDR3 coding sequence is TGTGCCAGCAGTAGGACAGCGAACACCGGGGAGCTGTTTTTT.